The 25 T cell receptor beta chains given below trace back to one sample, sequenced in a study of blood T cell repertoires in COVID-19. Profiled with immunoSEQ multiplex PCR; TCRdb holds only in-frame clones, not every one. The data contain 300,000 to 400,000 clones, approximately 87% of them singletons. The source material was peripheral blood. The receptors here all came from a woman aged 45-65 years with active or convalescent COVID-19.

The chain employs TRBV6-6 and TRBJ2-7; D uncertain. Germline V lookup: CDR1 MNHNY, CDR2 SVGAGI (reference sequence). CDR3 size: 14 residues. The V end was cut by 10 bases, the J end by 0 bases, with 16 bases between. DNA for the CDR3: TGTGCCACACGTAAAAGCGCTAGCTCCTACGAGCAGTACTTC. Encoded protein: CATRKSASSYEQYF.

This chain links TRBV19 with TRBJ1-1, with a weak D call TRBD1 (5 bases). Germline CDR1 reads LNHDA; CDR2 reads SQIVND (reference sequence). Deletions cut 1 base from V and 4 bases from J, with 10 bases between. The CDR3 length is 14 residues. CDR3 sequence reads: CASSIGSRGTEAFF. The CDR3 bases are TGTGCCAGTAGTATAGGGAGTAGGGGCACTGAAGCTTTCTTT.

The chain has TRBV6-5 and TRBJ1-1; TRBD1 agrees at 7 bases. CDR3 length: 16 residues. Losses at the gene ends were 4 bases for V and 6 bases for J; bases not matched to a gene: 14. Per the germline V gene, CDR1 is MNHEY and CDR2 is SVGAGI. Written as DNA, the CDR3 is TGTGCCAGCAGTTCACGCGTTACAGGGGTTCGGGCTGAAGCTTTCTTT. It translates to CASSSRVTGVRAEAFF.

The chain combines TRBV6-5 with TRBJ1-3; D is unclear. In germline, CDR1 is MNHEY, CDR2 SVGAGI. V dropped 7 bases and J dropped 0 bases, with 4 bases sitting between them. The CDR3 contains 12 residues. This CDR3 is CASIGSGNTIYF. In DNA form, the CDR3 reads TGTGCCAGCATCGGCTCTGGAAACACCATATATTTT.

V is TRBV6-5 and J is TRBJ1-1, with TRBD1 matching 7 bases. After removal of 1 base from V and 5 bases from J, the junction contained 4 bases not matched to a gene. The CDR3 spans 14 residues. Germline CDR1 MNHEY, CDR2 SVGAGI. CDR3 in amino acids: CASSYLQGRTEAFF. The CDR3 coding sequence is TGTGCCAGCAGTTACTTACAGGGGAGGACTGAAGCTTTCTTT.

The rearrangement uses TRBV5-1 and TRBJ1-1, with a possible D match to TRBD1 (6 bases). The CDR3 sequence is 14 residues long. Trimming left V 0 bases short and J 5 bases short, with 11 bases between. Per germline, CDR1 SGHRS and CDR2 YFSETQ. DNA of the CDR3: TGCGCCAGCAGCTTGGGCAGGGGAAGTACTGAAGCTTTCTTT. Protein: CASSLGRGSTEAFF.

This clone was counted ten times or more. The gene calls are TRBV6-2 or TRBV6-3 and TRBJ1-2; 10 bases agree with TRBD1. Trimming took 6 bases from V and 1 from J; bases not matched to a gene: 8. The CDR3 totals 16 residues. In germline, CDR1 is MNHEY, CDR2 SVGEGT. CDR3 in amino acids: CASSPGQGTLNYGYTF. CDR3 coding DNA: TGTGCCAGCAGCCCGGGACAGGGGACCCTTAACTATGGCTACACCTTC.

The CDR3 loop reads CASSLSGQLSTIYF. The CDR3 DNA is TGTGCCAGCAGTTTATCGGGACAATTAAGCACCATATATTTT. The rearrangement links TRBV27 to TRBJ1-3; a weak D match, TRBD1 (6 bases). V lost 0 bases and J lost 9, with 12 bases in between. Germline V gene lookup returns CDR1 MNHEY and CDR2 SMNVEV (reference sequence). The CDR3 spans 14 residues.

The CDR3 here is CASSPTGETQYF. Written as DNA, the CDR3 is TGTGCCAGCAGCCCCACCGGGGAGACCCAGTACTTC. This chain links TRBV5-5 with TRBJ2-5, with unresolved D. The CDR3 is 12 amino acids. The germline gives CDR1 SGHKS, CDR2 YYEKEE (reference sequence). Trimming took off 4 bases at V and 5 bases at J, with 9 bases between the two ends.

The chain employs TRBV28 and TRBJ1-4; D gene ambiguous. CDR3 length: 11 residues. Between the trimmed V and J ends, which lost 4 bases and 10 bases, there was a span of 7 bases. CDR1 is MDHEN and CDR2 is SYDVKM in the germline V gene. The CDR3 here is CASSSTGKLFF. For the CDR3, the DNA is TGTGCCAGCAGTTCCACGGGAAAACTGTTTTTT. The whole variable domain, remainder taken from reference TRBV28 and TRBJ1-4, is DVKVTQSSRYLVKRTGEKVFLECVQDMDHENMFWYRQDPGLGLRLIYFSYDVKMKEKGDIPEGYSVSREKKERFSLILESASTNQTSMYLCASSSTGKLFFGSGTQLSVL.

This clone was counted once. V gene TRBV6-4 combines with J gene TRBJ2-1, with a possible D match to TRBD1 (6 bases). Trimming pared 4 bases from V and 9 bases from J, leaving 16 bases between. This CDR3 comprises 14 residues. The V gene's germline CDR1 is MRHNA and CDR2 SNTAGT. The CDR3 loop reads CASSVTTGTGEQFF. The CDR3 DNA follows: TGTGCCAGCAGTGTGACGACAGGCACGGGTGAGCAGTTCTTC.

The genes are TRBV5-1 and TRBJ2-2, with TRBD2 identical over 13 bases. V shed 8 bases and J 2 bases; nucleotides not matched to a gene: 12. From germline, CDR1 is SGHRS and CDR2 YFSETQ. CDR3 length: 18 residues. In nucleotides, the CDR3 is TGCGCCAGTACGATGGGACTAGCGGGGACCTTAAACACCGGGGAGCTGTTTTTT. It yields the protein CASTMGLAGTLNTGELFF.

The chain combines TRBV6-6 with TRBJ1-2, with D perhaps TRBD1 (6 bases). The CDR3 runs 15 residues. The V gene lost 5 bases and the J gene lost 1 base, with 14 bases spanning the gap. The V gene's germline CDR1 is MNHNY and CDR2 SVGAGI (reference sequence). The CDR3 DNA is TGTGCCAGCAGTCCAAGTAGGACAGTTAACTATGGCTACACCTTC. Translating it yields CASSPSRTVNYGYTF.

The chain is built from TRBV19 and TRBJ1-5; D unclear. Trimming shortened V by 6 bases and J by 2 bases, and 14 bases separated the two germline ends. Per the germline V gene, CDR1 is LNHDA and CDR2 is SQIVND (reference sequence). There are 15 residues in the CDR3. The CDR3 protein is CASSLLVSGNQPQHF. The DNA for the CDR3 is TGTGCCAGTAGCCTTTTGGTAAGCGGCAATCAGCCCCAGCATTTT.

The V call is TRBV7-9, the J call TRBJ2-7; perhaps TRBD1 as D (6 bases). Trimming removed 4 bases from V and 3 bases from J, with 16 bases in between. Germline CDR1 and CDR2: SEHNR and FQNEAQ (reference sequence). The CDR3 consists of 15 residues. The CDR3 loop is CASSSPIRGVYEQYF. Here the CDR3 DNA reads TGTGCCAGCAGCTCTCCAATCAGGGGAGTCTACGAGCAGTACTTC.

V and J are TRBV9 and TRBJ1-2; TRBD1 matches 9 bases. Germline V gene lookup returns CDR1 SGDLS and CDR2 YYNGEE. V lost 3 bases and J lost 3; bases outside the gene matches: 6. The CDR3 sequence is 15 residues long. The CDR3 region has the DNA TGTGCCAGCAGCGAGACCGGGACAGGGCACTATGGCTACACCTTC. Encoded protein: CASSETGTGHYGYTF.

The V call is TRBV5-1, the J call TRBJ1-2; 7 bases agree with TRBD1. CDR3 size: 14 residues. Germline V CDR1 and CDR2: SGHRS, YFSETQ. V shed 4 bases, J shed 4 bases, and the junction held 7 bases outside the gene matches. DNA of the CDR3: TGCGCCAGCAGCGTACGCCGGGACAGCTATGGCTACACCTTC. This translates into CASSVRRDSYGYTF.

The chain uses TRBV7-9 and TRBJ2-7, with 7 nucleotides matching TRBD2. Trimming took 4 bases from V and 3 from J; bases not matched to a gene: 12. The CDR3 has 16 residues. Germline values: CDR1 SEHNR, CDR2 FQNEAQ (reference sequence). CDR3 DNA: TGTGCCAGCAGCTCCTCGGGGGGTGGGAGTTTCTACGAGCAGTACTTC. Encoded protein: CASSSSGGGSFYEQYF.

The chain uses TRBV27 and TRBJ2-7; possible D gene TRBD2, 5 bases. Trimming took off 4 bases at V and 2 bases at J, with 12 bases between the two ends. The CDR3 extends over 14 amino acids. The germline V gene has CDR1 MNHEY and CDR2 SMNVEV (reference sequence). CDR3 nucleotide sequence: TGTGCCAGCAGTTCCGGACTGGAGACCTACGAGCAGTACTTC. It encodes CASSSGLETYEQYF.

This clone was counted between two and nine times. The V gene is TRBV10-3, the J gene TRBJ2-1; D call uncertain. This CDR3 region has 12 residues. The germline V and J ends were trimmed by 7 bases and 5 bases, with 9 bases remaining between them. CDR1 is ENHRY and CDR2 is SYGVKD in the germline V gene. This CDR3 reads CAIKEPNNEQFF. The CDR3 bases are TGTGCCATCAAGGAGCCCAACAATGAGCAGTTCTTC.

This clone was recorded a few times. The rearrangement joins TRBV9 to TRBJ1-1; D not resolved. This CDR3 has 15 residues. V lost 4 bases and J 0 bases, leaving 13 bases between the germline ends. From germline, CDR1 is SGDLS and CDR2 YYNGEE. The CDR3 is CASSPSPAVNTEAFF. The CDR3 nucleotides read TGTGCCAGCAGCCCCTCCCCGGCGGTGAACACTGAAGCTTTCTTT.

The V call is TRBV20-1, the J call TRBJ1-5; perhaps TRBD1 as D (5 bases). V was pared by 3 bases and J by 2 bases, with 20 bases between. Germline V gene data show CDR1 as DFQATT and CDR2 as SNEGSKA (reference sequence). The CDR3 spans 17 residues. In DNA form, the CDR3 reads TGCAGTGCTAGTGATGTGAAGGCGGGGGGGGGCAATCAGCCCCAGCATTTT. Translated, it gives CSASDVKAGGGNQPQHF.

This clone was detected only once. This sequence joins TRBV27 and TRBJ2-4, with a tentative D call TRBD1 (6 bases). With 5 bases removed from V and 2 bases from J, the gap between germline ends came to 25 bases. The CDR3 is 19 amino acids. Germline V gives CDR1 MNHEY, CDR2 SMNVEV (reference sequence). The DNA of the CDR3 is TGTGCCAGCAGTGTAAAAAGGGACATCGTCAGGGAGCCCAAAAACATTCAGTACTTC. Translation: CASSVKRDIVREPKNIQYF.

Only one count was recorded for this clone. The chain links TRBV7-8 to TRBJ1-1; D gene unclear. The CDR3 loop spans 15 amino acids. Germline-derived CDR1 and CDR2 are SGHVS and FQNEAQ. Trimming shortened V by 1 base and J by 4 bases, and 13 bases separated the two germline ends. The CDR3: CASSLGARTGTEAFF. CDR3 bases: TGTGCCAGCAGCTTAGGAGCACGTACGGGCACTGAAGCTTTCTTT.

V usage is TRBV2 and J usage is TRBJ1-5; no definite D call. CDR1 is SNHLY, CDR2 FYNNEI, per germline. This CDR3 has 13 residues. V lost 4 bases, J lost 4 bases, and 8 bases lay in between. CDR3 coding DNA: TGTGCCAGCAGTGTGGAGAGAAATCAGCCCCAGCATTTT. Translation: CASSVERNQPQHF.